This record looks at one T cell receptor beta chain sequence and its context. Its antigen is not identified. The sample comes from a study of a mutant IDH1 vaccine in newly diagnosed glioma. There are 15 residues in the CDR3. The germline CDR1 and CDR2 sequences are LNHDA and SQIVND (reference sequence). V lost 3 bases, J lost 3 bases, and 14 bases lay in between. Libraries were prepared by immunoSEQ multiplex PCR; TCRdb keeps only in-frame clonotypes and omits some of them. The table records around 57,000 clones, 89% of them present only once. Time point defined: week 11, during vaccination. In every dose of vaccine, 300 ug of mutant IDH1 20-mer peptide was given alongside topical imiquimod.

The V call is TRBV19, the J call TRBJ1-1; D might be TRBD1 (5 bases). Sequenced material: PBMCs, taken from a glioma patient whose treatment included an IDH1 peptide vaccine. The TCR was taken from a man aged 35 to 55 with glioma. CDR3 sequence reads: CASSMGFGGYTEAFF. The CDR3 nucleotides are TGTGCCAGTAGTATGGGTTTCGGGGGGTACACTGAAGCTTTCTTT.